The subject of this entry is one T cell receptor (beta chain). Antigen specificity is unknown. A much larger clonotype is one base distant, so this may be a read error. TCRdb processed the PCR reads anew with MiXCR; each CDR3 protein has one entry. The table shows 550,000 to 750,000 distinct CDR3 sequences, with 15% to 20% occurring only once. This specimen belongs to a study of molecular identifiers for immune sequencing clone quantification. Findings of the study overall: Clones that exceeded 20 RNA copies held over 99% of effector molecules, yet under 1% in naive cells.

This TCR was recovered from a human donor in good health. Some libraries in this study had Jurkat cell RNA spiked in. Source material: naive CD8+ T cells from blood, with Jurkat cell RNA spiked in. Described subset: FACS-sorted CD8+CD4-CCR7+CD45RA+ naive T cells.

CDR3 protein: CASSFLSGDSYNEQFF. DNA of the CDR3: TGTGCCAGCAGCTTTCTTTCAGGGGACTCCTACAATGAGCAGTTCTTC. The chain has TRBV7-3 and TRBJ2-1; D possibly corresponds to TRBD1 (6 bases). Looked up from germline, CDR1 is SGHTA and CDR2 is FQGTGA. V lost 3 bases, J lost 0 bases, and 12 bases lay in between. This CDR3 has 16 amino acids.